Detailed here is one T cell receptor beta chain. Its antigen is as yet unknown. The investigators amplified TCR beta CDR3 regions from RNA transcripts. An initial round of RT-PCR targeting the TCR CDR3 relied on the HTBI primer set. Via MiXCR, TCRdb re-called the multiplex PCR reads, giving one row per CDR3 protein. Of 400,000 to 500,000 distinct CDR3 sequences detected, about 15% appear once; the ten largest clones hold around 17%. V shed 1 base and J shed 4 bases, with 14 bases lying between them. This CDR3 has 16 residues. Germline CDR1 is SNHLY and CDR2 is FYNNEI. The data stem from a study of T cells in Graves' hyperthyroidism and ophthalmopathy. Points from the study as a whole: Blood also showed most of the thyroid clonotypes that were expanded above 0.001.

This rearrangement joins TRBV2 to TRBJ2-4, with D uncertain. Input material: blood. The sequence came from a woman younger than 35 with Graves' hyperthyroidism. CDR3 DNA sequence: TGTGCCAGCAGTGAAGGGTTTTGGGAAGGAAAAAACATTCAGTACTTC. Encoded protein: CASSEGFWEGKNIQYF.